The 30 T cell receptor beta chains below all came from one sample that was sequenced in a study of identical twins. TCRdb analysed the 5' RACE reads with MiXCR anew, one entry per CDR3 protein. The repertoire holds nearly 900,000 distinct CDR3 sequences, with about 12% as singletons. These data were also filed under a second study, of yellow fever vaccine responses in identical twins.

The sequencing input was PBMCs. Source of these receptors: a woman under 30 in good health.

The rearrangement joins TRBV20-1 to TRBJ2-7, with a tentative D call TRBD2 (7 bases). Germline V lookup: CDR1 DFQATT, CDR2 SNEGSKA (reference sequence). Trimming left V 4 bases short and J 2 bases short, with 12 bases between. CDR3 length: 13 amino acids. This CDR3 reads CSAKGGPTYEQYF. In DNA, the CDR3 is TGCAGTGCTAAGGGGGGGCCCACCTACGAGCAGTACTTC.

The chain links TRBV10-2 to TRBJ1-2; D remains ambiguous. V lost 10 bases and J 2 bases, leaving 8 bases between the germline ends. Germline V CDR1 and CDR2: WSHSY, SAAADI. This CDR3 has 11 residues. The CDR3 sequence: CATDGNYGYTF. In DNA, the CDR3 is TGCGCCACCGACGGAAACTATGGCTACACCTTC.

The chain couples TRBV7-9 to TRBJ2-7; TRBD2 matches 7 bases. The V and J ends lost 1 base and 0 bases, in that order; junction bases with no gene match: 9. This CDR3 is built from 17 residues. Germline CDR1 and CDR2: SEHNR and FQNEAQ (reference sequence). The chain's CDR3 is CASSLVSGGPHSYEQYF. For the CDR3, the DNA is TGTGCCAGCAGCTTAGTTTCGGGAGGCCCTCACTCCTACGAGCAGTACTTC.

The genes are TRBV20-1 and TRBJ2-5; 7 bases are a match to TRBD2. Germline loops: CDR1 DFQATT, CDR2 SNEGSKA (reference sequence). Losses at the gene ends were 4 bases for V and 6 bases for J; bases not matched to a gene: 17. This CDR3 is built from 16 residues. In nucleotides, the CDR3 is TGCAGTGCTATCGGTGTCGGTGGCGGGAGTCTGAAGACCCAGTACTTC. Translated, it gives CSAIGVGGGSLKTQYF.

This clonotype was detected ten times or more. This chain's CDR3 is CSARDLAGENTGELFF. CDR3 bases: TGCAGTGCTAGAGATCTAGCGGGAGAGAACACCGGGGAGCTGTTTTTT. The chain employs TRBV20-1 and TRBJ2-2, with 10 bases lining up with TRBD2. This CDR3 contains 16 residues. The V segment lost 0 bases and the J segment 1 base; nucleotides outside the gene matches: 2. Germline CDR1 and CDR2: DFQATT and SNEGSKA (reference sequence).

The rearrangement links TRBV6-2 or TRBV6-3 to TRBJ2-5, with D perhaps matching TRBD2 (5 bases). The germline CDR1 and CDR2 sequences are MNHEY and SVGEGT. The CDR3 runs 15 residues. The V end lost 3 bases, the J end lost 3 bases, and 14 bases lay between the germline ends. In DNA, the CDR3 is TGTGCCAGCAGTTATCGCGGAGGCGGTAAAGAGACCCAGTACTTC. Amino acid sequence: CASSYRGGGKETQYF.

This clonotype has more than one count but fewer than ten. The chain is built from TRBV29-1 and TRBJ2-5; the D is unclear. There are 14 residues in the CDR3. The V gene's germline CDR1 is SQVTM and CDR2 ANQGSEA. V lost 4 bases and J 0 bases, leaving 12 bases between the germline ends. CDR3 sequence: CSVGFVSYQETQYF. The CDR3 coding sequence is TGCAGCGTTGGGTTTGTTAGCTACCAAGAGACCCAGTACTTC.

There are many counts of this clonotype. CDR3 bases: TGTGCCAGCAGCACGGGACTAGAAGAGACCCAGTACTTC. As protein: CASSTGLEETQYF. J is TRBJ2-5 and V is TRBV7-9, with 8 bases aligning to TRBD2. The CDR3 runs to 13 residues. In germline, CDR1 is SEHNR, CDR2 FQNEAQ (reference sequence). J was trimmed by 3 bases and V by 5 bases; bases with no gene match: 2. Full variable domain (outside the CDR3, taken from reference TRBV7-9 and TRBJ2-5): DTGVSQNPRHKITKRGQNVTFRCDPISEHNRLYWYRQTLGQGPEFLTYFQNEAQLEKSRLLSDRFSAERPKGSFSTLEIQRTEQGDSAMYLCASSTGLEETQYFGPGTRLLVL.

This clonotype occurred many times. The rearrangement links TRBV20-1 to TRBJ2-7, with TRBD1 matching over 8 bases. Per germline, CDR1 DFQATT and CDR2 SNEGSKA (reference sequence). The V gene end was trimmed by 6 bases and the J gene end by 8 bases; junction bases not matched to a gene: 21. The CDR3 contains 16 residues. The CDR3 DNA is TGCAGTGCGCAATATACATCAGGGGGCCCGGACCTCAAGCAGTACTTC. Amino acid sequence: CSAQYTSGGPDLKQYF.

The genes are TRBV20-1 and TRBJ2-7, with D perhaps given as TRBD1 or TRBD2 (5 bases each). Germline V CDR1 and CDR2: DFQATT, SNEGSKA (reference sequence). The CDR3 spans 13 residues. The V gene lost 4 bases and the J gene lost 6 bases, with 16 bases spanning the gap. In nucleotides, the CDR3 is TGCAGTGCTACCGGGACGCAACGGGCCGAGCAGTACTTC. Protein sequence: CSATGTQRAEQYF.

CDR3 bases: TGTGCCAGCAGCTTACCTGTAGCGGGAGTTGATACGCAGTATTTT. It is translated as CASSLPVAGVDTQYF. This rearrangement joins TRBV7-9 to TRBJ2-3; 9 bases map to TRBD2. CDR3 length equals 15 residues. Per the germline V gene, CDR1 is SEHNR and CDR2 is FQNEAQ (reference sequence). Trimming took 2 bases from V and 6 from J; bases not matched to a gene: 6.

There are many counts of this clonotype. This sequence joins TRBV3-1 and TRBJ2-1; 8 bases fit TRBD2. The CDR3 length is 16 residues. Germline V gene lookup returns CDR1 LGHDT and CDR2 YNNKEL (reference sequence). Trimming cost V 1 base and J 5 bases; bases outside gene matches: 7. CDR3 loop: CASSQAASGYHNEQFF. CDR3 DNA sequence: TGTGCCAGCAGCCAAGCGGCTAGCGGGTACCACAATGAGCAGTTCTTC.

The table lists this clonotype with a few counts. This chain joins TRBV12-3 or TRBV12-4 and TRBJ2-5; a possible D gene is TRBD2 (6 bases). The CDR3 consists of 14 residues. The V gene lost 5 bases and the J gene lost 5 bases, with 15 bases spanning the gap. The CDR3 loop is CASSAGTLEETQYF. Written as DNA, the CDR3 is TGTGCCAGCAGTGCCGGGACTCTCGAGGAGACCCAGTACTTC.

The V and J genes are TRBV5-1 and TRBJ2-5, with no clear D. V was shortened by 6 bases and J by 2 bases, with 5 bases between the two germline ends. The CDR3 loop spans 11 amino acids. Germline lookup yields CDR1 SGHRS and CDR2 YFSETQ. CDR3 loop: CASTLQETQYF. DNA of the CDR3: TGCGCCAGCACCTTACAAGAGACCCAGTACTTC.

The chain uses TRBV5-1 and TRBJ1-5, with TRBD1 matching over 9 bases. This CDR3 contains 17 residues. V shed 7 bases, J shed 1 base, and the junction held 12 bases outside the gene matches. Germline V CDR1 and CDR2: SGHRS, YFSETQ. In nucleotides, the CDR3 is TGCGCCAGCTCTCGGGACAGGGCTGTATCGAGCAATCAGCCCCAGCATTTT. Protein: CASSRDRAVSSNQPQHF.

There are a few counts of this clonotype. The chain carries TRBV2 and TRBJ2-5; a possible D gene is TRBD1 (5 bases). Per the germline V gene, CDR1 is SNHLY and CDR2 is FYNNEI. V dropped 8 bases and J dropped 4 bases, with 14 bases sitting between them. The CDR3 has 13 amino acids. The CDR3 sequence: CASGQGFGETQYF. The CDR3 region has the DNA TGTGCCAGCGGCCAGGGATTTGGAGAGACCCAGTACTTC.

The CDR3 spells CASSQEGQGAPDEQFF. CDR3 nucleotide sequence: TGCGCCAGCAGCCAAGAGGGACAGGGGGCGCCGGATGAGCAGTTCTTC. The chain couples TRBV4-1 to TRBJ2-1, with 12 bases lining up with TRBD1. V gave up 0 bases and J gave up 8 bases; unmatched junction bases: 5. Germline V gives CDR1 MGHRA, CDR2 YSYEKL. The CDR3 contains 16 residues.

This clonotype was found many times. This chain joins TRBV5-1 and TRBJ2-2; 10 bases are a match to TRBD2. CDR1 SGHRS and CDR2 YFSETQ come from the germline V gene. CDR3 length: 16 residues. V was clipped by 3 bases and J by 5 bases; unmatched bases: 7. CDR3 nucleotide sequence: TGCGCCAGCAGCTACAGCGGGGGGGCCCAAACCGGGGAGCTGTTTTTT. This translates into CASSYSGGAQTGELFF.

Only a few counts were recorded for this clonotype. The rearrangement uses TRBV5-1 and TRBJ2-1; 9 bases are a match to TRBD2. Germline CDR1 reads SGHRS; CDR2 reads YFSETQ. The CDR3 has 16 residues. The trim removed 3 bases at V and 7 bases at J, leaving 11 bases unmatched. CDR3 coding DNA: TGCGCCAGCAGCTCCCACGGGCGGGAGGGCTTTAATGAGCAGTTCTTC. Amino acid sequence: CASSSHGREGFNEQFF.

This clonotype came up a few times. The J gene is TRBJ2-1, the V gene TRBV12-3 or TRBV12-4, with 12 bases aligning to TRBD1. V shed 6 bases and J 2 bases; nucleotides not matched to a gene: 11. The CDR3 sequence is 18 residues long. For the CDR3, the DNA is TGTGCCAGCAGGGCCCGGGACAGGGGGCGAGTCGCCTACAATGAGCAGTTCTTC. It translates to CASRARDRGRVAYNEQFF.

This clonotype was recorded many times. The chain joins TRBV24-1 to TRBJ2-2, with a possible D match to TRBD2 (5 bases). Germline lookup yields CDR1 KGHDR and CDR2 SFDVKD. With 5 bases removed from V and 4 bases from J, the gap between germline ends came to 7 bases. The CDR3 consists of 13 residues. The chain's CDR3 is CATSVLATGELFF. CDR3 DNA: TGTGCCACCAGTGTTCTAGCCACCGGGGAGCTGTTTTTT.

This clonotype showed up just a few times. This rearrangement joins TRBV12-3 or TRBV12-4 to TRBJ2-5; D not resolved. The V and J ends lost 3 bases and 4 bases respectively, with 9 bases between them. CDR3 size: 13 residues. CDR3 nucleotides: TGTGCCAGCAGTTTTTGGGCACGAGAGACCCAGTACTTC. It is translated as CASSFWARETQYF.

The sample holds a few counts of this clonotype. The V and J genes are TRBV4-1 and TRBJ1-3; D may be TRBD1 (5 bases). Trimming stripped 0 bases from V and 6 bases from J, with 12 bases between. CDR3 length: 15 residues. Germline CDR1 and CDR2: MGHRA and YSYEKL. The CDR3 nucleotides read TGCGCCAGCAGCCAAGATAACGGGGGGATAAACACCATATATTTT. Translation gives CASSQDNGGINTIYF.

V and J are TRBV5-6 and TRBJ2-5; 7 bases map to TRBD2. Germline-derived CDR1 and CDR2 are SGHDT and YYEEEE. CDR3 size: 14 residues. After removal of 7 bases from V and 0 bases from J, the junction contained 6 bases not matched to a gene. CDR3 region: CASAQGGDQETQYF. CDR3 in DNA: TGTGCCAGCGCCCAGGGAGGGGACCAAGAGACCCAGTACTTC.

This clonotype was detected a few times. V is TRBV7-9 and J is TRBJ2-1; 7 nucleotides agree with TRBD1. The CDR3 length is 15 residues. The germline CDR1 and CDR2 sequences are SEHNR and FQNEAQ (reference sequence). V lost 5 bases and J lost 2; bases outside the gene matches: 6. The DNA for the CDR3 is TGTGCCAGCAGCGAAGACAGGGCTGCCTACAATGAGCAGTTCTTC. This sequence encodes CASSEDRAAYNEQFF. The full variable domain, in which reference TRBV7-9 and TRBJ2-1 provide the parts outside the CDR3, is DTGVSQNPRHKITKRGQNVTFRCDPISEHNRLYWYRQTLGQGPEFLTYFQNEAQLEKSRLLSDRFSAERPKGSFSTLEIQRTEQGDSAMYLCASSEDRAAYNEQFFGPGTRLTVL.

Ten or more counts support this clonotype. Written as DNA, the CDR3 is TGCGCCAGCAGCTTTGGACAGGGTGTTCTCGCTGAAGCTTTCTTT. Translated, it gives CASSFGQGVLAEAFF. The gene calls are TRBV5-1 and TRBJ1-1, with 8 bases identical to TRBD1. Germline trimming cut 2 bases from V and 6 bases from J; bases unmatched to any gene: 9. The CDR3 totals 15 residues. CDR1 is SGHRS, CDR2 YFSETQ, per germline.

A few counts support this clonotype. The genes are TRBV27 and TRBJ2-7; no firm D call. Trimming removed 6 bases at V and 3 bases at J, with 9 bases between. The V gene's germline CDR1 is MNHEY and CDR2 SMNVEV (reference sequence). This CDR3 has 12 amino acids. The CDR3 coding sequence is TGTGCCAGCAGCACGGGCCGCTACGAGCAGTACTTC. Residues: CASSTGRYEQYF.

This chain links TRBV7-3 with TRBJ2-1, with a tentative D call TRBD2 (5 bases). V lost 3 bases and J 6 bases, leaving 15 bases between the germline ends. Germline CDR1 SGHTA, CDR2 FQGTGA. The CDR3 length is 15 residues. For the CDR3, the DNA is TGTGCCAGCAGCTTGACTATGGGGAAGACCAATGAGCAGTTCTTC. Translated, it gives CASSLTMGKTNEQFF.

In this sample, this clonotype turned up many times. The chain recombines TRBV24-1 with TRBJ2-3, with 9 bases aligning to TRBD2. The CDR3 has 16 amino acids. Trimming cost V 3 bases and J 5 bases; bases outside gene matches: 8. Germline V gene sequence: CDR1 KGHDR, CDR2 SFDVKD. The CDR3 region has the DNA TGTGCCACCAGTGATCCGATAGCGGGAGCGCGAGATACGCAGTATTTT. It specifies CATSDPIAGARDTQYF.

The chain has TRBV29-1 and TRBJ2-3; no definite D call. Germline V gives CDR1 SQVTM, CDR2 ANQGSEA. Trimming cost V 6 bases and J 2 bases, with 12 bases left between them. The CDR3 contains 13 residues. The CDR3 protein is CSVPGGPTDTQYF. CDR3 coding DNA: TGCAGCGTGCCGGGCGGACCCACAGATACGCAGTATTTT.